The 26 T cell receptor beta chains given below trace back to one sample, sequenced in a study of cytomegalovirus exposure and HLA in healthy donors. 13 Jbeta primers and 60 Vbeta primers were used for the PCR. Libraries were prepared by immunoSEQ multiplex PCR; TCRdb keeps only in-frame clonotypes and omits some of them. Here the sample spans about 190,000 clones, over 65% being singletons. The material sequenced was PBMCs. The receptor set was obtained from a middle-aged man in good health and CMV-seropositive.

This rearrangement joins TRBV10-3 to TRBJ1-2, with D possibly being TRBD1 (6 bases). This CDR3 has 13 amino acids. Germline lookup yields CDR1 ENHRY and CDR2 SYGVKD. The V end lost 6 bases, the J end lost 8 bases, and 16 bases lay between the germline ends. The CDR3 nucleotides read TGTGCCATCAGGGGGGCTATGTCAGGGGGCTACACCTTC. Protein sequence: CAIRGAMSGGYTF.

This clone was recorded a few times. This rearrangement joins TRBV7-9 to TRBJ1-2, with 8 bases lining up with TRBD1. The CDR3 consists of 13 residues. Germline CDR1 reads SEHNR; CDR2 reads FQNEAQ (reference sequence). Germline trimming cut 5 bases from V and 10 bases from J; bases unmatched to any gene: 9. CDR3 coding DNA: TGTGCCAGCAGCGCGGCGGACAGGGATGACTACACCTTC. It codes for CASSAADRDDYTF. The variable domain in full, with the rest retrieved from reference TRBV7-9 and TRBJ1-2, is DTGVSQNPRHKITKRGQNVTFRCDPISEHNRLYWYRQTLGQGPEFLTYFQNEAQLEKSRLLSDRFSAERPKGSFSTLEIQRTEQGDSAMYLCASSAADRDDYTFGSGTRLTVV.

The chain links TRBV5-4 to TRBJ1-3; TRBD1 matches at 7 bases. The germline V gene encodes CDR1 SGHNT and CDR2 YYREEE (reference sequence). The CDR3 sequence is 15 residues long. The trim removed 3 bases at V and 0 bases at J, leaving 3 bases unmatched. CDR3 coding DNA: TGTGCCAGCAGCTGGACAGGTAGCTCTGGAAACACCATATATTTT. The encoded protein is CASSWTGSSGNTIYF.

The rearrangement joins TRBV5-1 to TRBJ2-5, with 8 bases fitting TRBD1. The trim removed 0 bases at V and 5 bases at J, leaving 9 bases unmatched. The CDR3 is 16 residues long. CDR1 and CDR2 from the germline V gene are SGHRS and YFSETQ. DNA of the CDR3: TGCGCCAGCAGCTTGGGAACAGGGGGTTCTAAGGAGACCCAGTACTTC. Protein sequence: CASSLGTGGSKETQYF.

The rearrangement links TRBV11-2 to TRBJ2-1, with D possibly being TRBD2 (6 bases). The CDR3 has 18 amino acids. The ends were cut back, 5 bases at V and 7 bases at J, with 27 bases in the middle. Germline V gene data show CDR1 as SGHAT and CDR2 as FQNNGV. CDR3 sequence: CASSPRIQSSLGGNEQFF. In DNA, the CDR3 is TGTGCCAGCAGCCCTAGGATACAATCGTCCCTCGGAGGGAATGAGCAGTTCTTC.

Regarding this clone: The same CDR3 can be traced to other DNA sequences in this sample. The chain couples TRBV27 to TRBJ2-7, with D maybe TRBD2 (6 bases). V lost 3 bases to trimming and J lost 4 bases, with 10 bases between them. This CDR3 has 13 amino acids. The germline V gene encodes CDR1 MNHEY and CDR2 SMNVEV (reference sequence). The CDR3 is CASSFGRGYEQYF. The DNA of the CDR3 is TGTGCCAGCAGTTTCGGTCGGGGGTACGAGCAGTACTTC.

The rearrangement uses TRBV10-1 and TRBJ2-7; no clear D. Germline CDR1 reads WNHNN; CDR2 reads SYGVQD (reference sequence). This CDR3 is 15 amino acids long. The V end lost 3 bases, the J end lost 4 bases, and 16 bases lay between the germline ends. CDR3 in amino acids: CASSDGSYPPYEQYF. CDR3 coding DNA: TGCGCCAGCAGTGACGGGTCCTATCCTCCGTACGAGCAGTACTTC.

The rearrangement joins TRBV29-1 to TRBJ2-7; 8 bases map to TRBD1. The CDR3 has 12 amino acids. After removal of 4 bases from V and 7 bases from J, the junction contained 6 bases not matched to a gene. The germline gives CDR1 SQVTM, CDR2 ANQGSEA. The CDR3 spells CSVGGQGVEQYF. In DNA form, the CDR3 reads TGCAGCGTTGGAGGACAGGGCGTTGAGCAGTACTTC.

V is TRBV5-4 and J is TRBJ2-2, with 13 bases aligning to TRBD2. Germline CDR1 is SGHNT and CDR2 is YYREEE (reference sequence). This CDR3 has 17 amino acids. V lost 2 bases, J lost 5 bases, and 6 bases stayed unmatched. Here the CDR3 DNA reads TGTGCCAGCAGCTTCGGACTAGCGGGGGTAGATACCGGGGAGCTGTTTTTT. Translated, it gives CASSFGLAGVDTGELFF.

The J gene is TRBJ2-1, the V gene TRBV7-3, with 8 bases that match TRBD2. Germline-derived CDR1 and CDR2 are SGHTA and FQGTGA. This CDR3 contains 15 residues. Germline trimming cut 4 bases from V and 6 bases from J; bases unmatched to any gene: 8. DNA for the CDR3: TGTGCCAGCAGCTCTACTAGCGGTAACACCAATGAGCAGTTCTTC. Translation gives CASSSTSGNTNEQFF. Together with reference TRBV7-3 and TRBJ2-1, the CDR3 gives the full variable domain: GAGVSQTPSNKVTEKGKYVELRCDPISGHTALYWYRQSLGQGPEFLIYFQGTGAADDSGLPNDRFFAVRPEGSVSTLKIQRTERGDSAVYLCASSSTSGNTNEQFFGPGTRLTVL.

The chain joins TRBV7-9 to TRBJ2-5; D uncertain. The CDR3 sequence is 13 residues long. V was pared by 0 bases and J by 7 bases, with 9 bases between. Germline loops: CDR1 SEHNR, CDR2 FQNEAQ (reference sequence). The CDR3 DNA is TGTGCCAGCAGCTTAGCTTGGGCCGGGACCCAGTACTTC. This encodes CASSLAWAGTQYF.

This rearrangement joins TRBV9 to TRBJ1-4, with 9 bases identical to TRBD1. J was trimmed by 5 bases and V by 3 bases; bases with no gene match: 5. This CDR3 comprises 15 residues. Germline V gene sequence: CDR1 SGDLS, CDR2 YYNGEE. The CDR3 region is CASSGGDRENEKLFF. The CDR3 DNA reads as TGTGCCAGCAGCGGAGGGGACAGGGAAAATGAAAAACTGTTTTTT.

The chain recombines TRBV7-9 with TRBJ1-5; 7 bases are a match to TRBD1. This CDR3 spans 17 amino acids. The germline V gene encodes CDR1 SEHNR and CDR2 FQNEAQ (reference sequence). Germline trimming cut 1 base from V and 0 bases from J; bases unmatched to any gene: 6. Written as DNA, the CDR3 is TGTGCCAGCAGCTTAGGGGGCAGGGGGAATAGCAATCAGCCCCAGCATTTT. Translation: CASSLGGRGNSNQPQHF.

The chain recombines TRBV7-2 with TRBJ2-1; 8 nucleotides match TRBD2. The CDR3 runs to 16 residues. Germline CDR1 reads SGHTA; CDR2 reads FQGNSA. V was pared by 0 bases and J by 5 bases, with 6 bases of the junction left unmatched. CDR3 sequence: CASSLAGLAGHNEQFF. CDR3 DNA: TGTGCCAGCAGCTTAGCGGGGTTAGCGGGGCACAATGAGCAGTTCTTC.

The V call is TRBV5-1, the J call TRBJ1-2; a weak D match, TRBD1 (6 bases). The V end lost 4 bases, the J end lost 0 bases, and 22 bases lay between the germline ends. Germline CDR1 and CDR2: SGHRS and YFSETQ. This CDR3 contains 18 residues. CDR3 amino acids: CASSPEGGAHLTNYGYTF. The CDR3 DNA sequence: TGCGCCAGCAGCCCGGAGGGGGGGGCCCATTTAACTAACTATGGCTACACCTTC. Looking up the rest from reference TRBV5-1 and TRBJ1-2 gives the full variable domain: KAGVTQTPRYLIKTRGQQVTLSCSPISGHRSVSWYQQTPGQGLQFLFEYFSETQRNKGNFPGRFSGRQFSNSRSEMNVSTLELGDSALYLCASSPEGGAHLTNYGYTFGSGTRLTVV.

This clone was observed once. V is TRBV15 and J is TRBJ2-7, with 8 bases matching TRBD1. Germline V gene sequence: CDR1 LNHNV, CDR2 YYDKDF (reference sequence). After removal of 1 base from V and 7 bases from J, the junction contained 6 bases not matched to a gene. The CDR3 runs 14 residues. The CDR3 DNA reads TGTGCCACCAGCAGAGGGACAGGGCCTAGGGAGCAGTACTTC. It translates to CATSRGTGPREQYF.

The table lists this clone with a few counts. CDR3 protein: CASSKGGATGELFF. In nucleotides, the CDR3 is TGTGCCAGCAGCAAAGGGGGGGCCACCGGGGAGCTGTTTTTT. The chain links TRBV7-2 to TRBJ2-2, with D possibly matching TRBD2 (7 bases). Trimming removed 5 bases at V and 4 bases at J, with 11 bases between. The CDR3 is made up of 14 amino acids. Per germline, CDR1 SGHTA and CDR2 FQGNSA. Variable domain in full (rest from reference TRBV7-2 and TRBJ2-2): GAGVSQSPSNKVTEKGKDVELRCDPISGHTALYWYRQSLGQGLEFLIYFQGNSAPDKSGLPSDRFSAERTGGSVSTLTIQRTQQEDSAVYLCASSKGGATGELFFGEGSRLTVL.

This chain links TRBV7-9 with TRBJ2-3, with D possibly TRBD1 on 6 matching bases. V lost 5 bases, J lost 1 base, and 10 bases lay in between. Germline V gene data show CDR1 as SEHNR and CDR2 as FQNEAQ (reference sequence). The CDR3 runs 14 residues. The CDR3 here is CASSTGPGTDTQYF. The CDR3 DNA follows: TGTGCCAGCAGCACAGGGCCAGGCACAGATACGCAGTATTTT.

The gene calls are TRBV10-3 and TRBJ2-3; no definite D call. V shed 1 base and J shed 2 bases, with 10 bases lying between them. Looked up from germline, CDR1 is ENHRY and CDR2 is SYGVKD. This CDR3 region has 15 residues. CDR3 sequence (DNA): TGTGCCATCAGTGAGTTCCGCGGATCCACAGATACGCAGTATTTT. Translated: CAISEFRGSTDTQYF.

Only a few counts were recorded for this clone. The J gene is TRBJ2-2, the V gene TRBV5-4, with D maybe TRBD2 (6 bases). Between the trimmed V and J ends, which lost 4 bases and 1 base, there was a span of 11 bases. Germline lookup yields CDR1 SGHNT and CDR2 YYREEE (reference sequence). The CDR3 has 15 amino acids. The CDR3 sequence: CASSGGLGNTGELFF. The CDR3 DNA reads TGTGCCAGCAGCGGGGGACTTGGGAACACCGGGGAGCTGTTTTTT.

CDR3 DNA sequence: TGCGCCAGCAGCTCGGGAGAAGGCAATCAGCCCCAGCATTTT. Its translation: CASSSGEGNQPQHF. This chain uses TRBV4-1 with TRBJ1-5, with no clear D. Germline V gives CDR1 MGHRA, CDR2 YSYEKL. CDR3 size: 14 residues. With 5 bases removed from V and 2 bases from J, the gap between germline ends came to 10 bases.

J is TRBJ1-5 and V is TRBV10-3, with TRBD1 identical over 7 bases. V lost 4 bases to trimming and J lost 4 bases; unmatched junction nucleotides: 10. CDR1 is ENHRY, CDR2 SYGVKD, per germline. This CDR3 contains 16 residues. CDR3 sequence: CAISAKYDRENQPQHF. CDR3 coding DNA: TGTGCCATCAGTGCAAAATACGACAGGGAGAATCAGCCCCAGCATTTT.

This clone has just a few counts. The chain couples TRBV15 to TRBJ1-1, with 9 bases that match TRBD1. Germline values: CDR1 LNHNV, CDR2 YYDKDF (reference sequence). The trim removed 0 bases at V and 4 bases at J, leaving 15 bases unmatched. This CDR3 comprises 19 residues. CDR3 region: CATSRDRRTGDPLGTEAFF. Written as DNA, the CDR3 is TGTGCCACCAGCAGAGATCGGAGGACAGGGGATCCTTTAGGCACTGAAGCTTTCTTT.

The chain carries TRBV28 and TRBJ1-5; 11 nucleotides line up with TRBD1. The CDR3 consists of 14 residues. J lost 7 bases, V lost 10 bases, and 9 bases had no gene match. Germline lookup yields CDR1 MDHEN and CDR2 SYDVKM. In nucleotides, the CDR3 is TGTGCCACCGATGGACAGGGGGCGAACCAGCCCCAGCATTTT. Its protein is CATDGQGANQPQHF.

This chain joins TRBV29-1 and TRBJ2-5; TRBD1 might be the D (5 bases). The DNA matches TRBJ2-7 better at its end, which makes the J call doubtful. The germline V gene encodes CDR1 SQVTM and CDR2 ANQGSEA. The CDR3 is 13 residues long. The CDR3 region is CSVGQRLSYEQYF. The CDR3 bases are TGCAGCGTTGGACAGCGCCTTTCCTACGAGCAGTACTTC.

As to this clone: A read error may account for a junction end that differs from germline. The V and J genes are TRBV30 and TRBJ2-7, with TRBD1 matching 7 bases. The CDR3 is 14 residues long. Germline V lookup: CDR1 GTSNPN, CDR2 SVGIG (reference sequence). The CDR3 DNA reads TGTGCCTGTAGTGACGGGCAGGGGGCCTACGAGCAGTACTTC. Translation gives CACSDGQGAYEQYF.